This TCR beta chain was sequenced for a study of T cells after yellow fever vaccination. In this sample, this clonotype turned up many times. Template switching by 5'RACE produced TCR cDNA, adding a universal primer site and UMIs. TCRdb recomputed calls from the 5' RACE reads with MiXCR, one row per CDR3 protein. In the table there are a few hundred thousand distinct CDR3 sequences, over 3% of which are singletons. The material was PBMCs, obtained 15 days after the yellow fever booster vaccination. The sequence was obtained from a man younger than 35 who received the YFV17D yellow fever vaccine.

This chain's CDR3 is CSVRSRYEQYF. The DNA for the CDR3 is TGCAGCGTCCGGAGTCGGTACGAGCAGTACTTC. The rearrangement links TRBV29-1 to TRBJ2-7; unclear D gene. Germline CDR1 reads SQVTM; CDR2 reads ANQGSEA. The CDR3 consists of 11 residues. With 6 bases removed from V and 4 bases from J, the gap between germline ends came to 10 bases.